A selection of T cell receptor beta chains follows, all from one sample in a study of identical twins. MiXCR was run by TCRdb on the 5' RACE reads, yielding one entry per CDR3 protein. There are more than 600,000 distinct CDR3 sequences in the sample; around a sixth occur only once, and around 12% lies in the top ten. The data were also submitted as part of a second study, on T cells expressing NK-cell markers.

The specimen sequenced was PBMCs. The receptors derive from a woman under 30 in good health. Each CDR3 is given with its conserved first and last residue. The D gene is left open where the match is weak. The size field is filled for only some rows; it gives once, few, many or a size class.

size: -; D: TRBD1; V: TRBV7-8; J: TRBJ2-7; DNA: TGTGCCAGCAGCCAGGGGTGGGACAGGGACTCCGAGCAGTACTTC; CDR3: CASSQGWDRDSEQYF
size: few; D: -; V: TRBV10-3; J: TRBJ2-3; DNA: TGTGCCATACGTCCGGCCAGCGTTACAGATACGCAGTATTTT; CDR3: CAIRPASVTDTQYF
size: -; D: -; V: TRBV5-5; J: TRBJ2-7; DNA: TGTGCCAGCAGCTGGACGGGACGGAGCGAGCAGTACTTC; CDR3: CASSWTGRSEQYF
size: few; D: TRBD1; V: TRBV10-3; J: TRBJ2-1; DNA: TGTGCCATCAAAGGAGGACAGGGGGCCCCCAATGAGCAGTTCTTC; CDR3: CAIKGGQGAPNEQFF
size: few; D: TRBD2; V: TRBV20-1; J: TRBJ2-7; DNA: TGCAGTGCCCCGGGTCCTAGCGGGAGGGGCGAGCAGTACTTC; CDR3: CSAPGPSGRGEQYF
size: few; D: -; V: TRBV12-3/TRBV12-4; J: TRBJ1-2; DNA: TGTGCCAGCAGTCTTGCAGTCGGTGGCTACACCTTC; CDR3: CASSLAVGGYTF
size: many; D: -; V: TRBV6-5; J: TRBJ2-2; DNA: TGTGCCAGCAGTTACTCGCGGGACACCGGGGAGCTGTTTTTT; CDR3: CASSYSRDTGELFF
size: -; D: -; V: TRBV11-2; J: TRBJ2-1; DNA: TGTGCCAGCAGCTTAGTTCTTGCTCTGAGACGCAACAATGAGCAGTTCTTC; CDR3: CASSLVLALRRNNEQFF
size: few; D: -; V: TRBV5-6; J: TRBJ2-3; DNA: TGTGCCAGCAGCAATCCCCTCTTACAGGGAAGCGCAGATACGCAGTATTTT; CDR3: CASSNPLLQGSADTQYF
size: few; D: -; V: TRBV20-1; J: TRBJ2-7; DNA: TGCAGTGCTAGAGGCTGGCGGAACCCCTACGAGCAGTACTTC; CDR3: CSARGWRNPYEQYF